This T cell receptor beta chain was identified in a study of blood T cell repertoires in COVID-19. Overall study: There were acute and convalescent COVID-19 samples, and they came from the United States, Italy and Spain. In each case, the material was cDNA or gDNA derived from T cells, B-cell-depleted T cells, or PBMCs.

As processed by the authors: From reference gene primer amplification, estimates of nucleated cell counts were derived. The repertoire was sequenced with immunoSEQ multiplex PCR; TCRdb's copy has only in-frame clones and lacks some. V and J calls and clone size come straight from that table; D and trimming were deduced from the DNA. The profile shows some 230,000 clones, more than 75% of them singletons. Material for sequencing was peripheral blood. The source of this sequence is a man aged 35 to 55 with acute or convalescent COVID-19.

The CDR3 protein is CASSLATGLRTGELFF. DNA for the CDR3: TGTGCCAGCAGCTTAGCCACAGGGTTGAGGACCGGGGAGCTGTTTTTT. The V gene is TRBV7-9, the J gene TRBJ2-2; a weak D match, TRBD1 (6 bases). Trimming cost V 0 bases and J 5 bases, with 13 bases left between them. CDR3 length: 16 residues. Germline V gene sequence: CDR1 SEHNR, CDR2 FQNEAQ (reference sequence).